This T cell receptor beta chain was sequenced in a study of cytomegalovirus exposure and HLA in healthy donors. CDR1 and CDR2 (germline): SGDLS, YYNGEE. This CDR3 is 15 amino acids long. V trimming: 4 bases; J trimming: 6 bases; junction bases outside the gene matches: 4. Study-wide points: Roughly uniform sequencing depth across donors was assumed, possibly incorrectly. Other equally common chains were less clonally expanded than HLA-associated TCR beta chains, a later analysis showed.

Notes on this clone: The antigen is not known.

13 Jbeta primers and 60 Vbeta primers were used for the PCR. The data were produced by immunoSEQ multiplex PCR, yet TCRdb's version contains in-frame clones alone and is incomplete. The repertoire has around 150,000 clones, approximately 80% of them found once; the top ten carry around 9.8%. This clonotype originated in a man aged 18 to 30 in good health and CMV-seropositive. Sequenced input: PBMCs. V usage is TRBV9 and J usage is TRBJ1-6; the match to TRBD1 covers 10 bases. This chain's CDR3 is CASSPGTGVNSPLHF. The DNA of the CDR3 is TGTGCCAGCAGCCCCGGGACAGGGGTTAATTCACCCCTCCACTTT. The full variable domain, with the rest looked up from reference TRBV9 and TRBJ1-6, is DSGVTQTPKHLITATGQRVTLRCSPRSGDLSVYWYQQSLDQGLQFLIQYYNGEERAKGNILERFSAQQFPDLHSELNLSSLELGDSALYFCASSPGTGVNSPLHFGNGTRLTVT.